The clone carrying this T cell receptor beta chain was found once. Its antigen is unidentified. This record belongs to a study of cytomegalovirus exposure and HLA in healthy donors. The CDR3 spans 13 residues. CDR1 and CDR2 (germline): SGDLS, YYNGEE. The V end was cut by 4 bases, the J end by 5 bases, with 12 bases between. Study-wide points: A list of 164 TCR beta chains associated with cytomegalovirus was given.

PCR used 60 Vbeta primers and 13 Jbeta primers. TCRdb's copy holds only in-frame clones and misses some; the assay was immunoSEQ multiplex PCR. The sample consists of about 160,000 clones, around 77% of them appearing once. The clonotype was recovered from a woman in her thirties in good health and CMV-seronegative. The V and J genes are TRBV9 and TRBJ1-1; perhaps TRBD1 as D (5 bases). The sequenced sample consisted of PBMCs. CDR3 amino acids: CASSFTTVTEAFF. In nucleotides, the CDR3 is TGTGCCAGCAGCTTTACGACAGTTACTGAAGCTTTCTTT.